Listed below are T cell receptor beta chains from one sample, sequenced in a study of T cells of healthy individuals. TCRdb used MiXCR to reprocess the 5' RACE reads, holding one entry per CDR3 protein. In the table there are approximately 58,000 distinct CDR3 sequences, roughly 14% of which are singletons. These receptors were obtained from a human donor in good health. The CDR3 runs from the conserved cysteine through the conserved F or W. Each record gives: D gene, clone size, V gene, J gene, CDR3 protein, CDR3 DNA. D genes are given only for firm matches. The size field is filled for only some rows; it gives once, few, many or a size class.

>.|.|TRBV12-3/TRBV12-4|TRBJ1-4
CASTPAEGLGEKLFF
TGTGCCAGCACCCCTGCTGAGGGGCTGGGTGAAAAACTGTTTTTT
>.|many|TRBV25-1|TRBJ1-2
CASSGYSTGSYGYTF
TGTGCCAGCAGTGGTTATTCAACAGGGAGCTATGGCTACACCTTC
>TRBD1|.|TRBV28|TRBJ2-7
CASSTHFLKKGALGTYEQYF
TGTGCCAGCAGCACCCATTTCTTGAAAAAGGGGGCTTTAGGGACATACGAGCAGTACTTC
>.|many|TRBV12-3/TRBV12-4|TRBJ1-2
CASSLARDRGYTF
TGTGCCAGCAGTTTGGCGAGGGATCGAGGCTACACCTTC
>.|.|TRBV7-8|TRBJ2-7
CASSQHPGSLDEQYF
TGTGCCAGCAGCCAACACCCCGGGTCCCTCGACGAGCAGTACTTC
>.|few|TRBV19|TRBJ1-1
CASMRTAANTEAFF
TGTGCCAGTATGCGGACAGCCGCGAACACTGAAGCTTTCTTT
>TRBD1|few|TRBV6-5|TRBJ1-1
CASKPGQTRNTEAFF
TGTGCCAGCAAACCGGGACAGACAAGGAACACTGAAGCTTTCTTT
>TRBD2|few|TRBV3-1|TRBJ2-7
CASSGGGLTREQYF
TGTGCCAGCTCGGGGGGAGGACTGACGCGGGAGCAGTACTTC
>.|few|TRBV12-5|TRBJ2-2
CASGLDILSATGELFF
TGTGCTAGTGGTCTTGACATTTTGTCGGCCACCGGGGAGCTGTTTTTT
>TRBD1|few|TRBV20-1|TRBJ2-5
CSATRDSELGETQYF
TGCAGTGCTACCCGGGACAGCGAATTGGGAGAGACCCAGTACTTC
>.|.|TRBV27|TRBJ1-4
CASKSRRENEKLFF
TGTGCCAGTAAAAGTCGCAGGGAGAATGAAAAACTGTTTTTT
>.|few|TRBV20-1|TRBJ1-3
CSATAGGHTLGNTIYF
TGCAGTGCCACGGCGGGCGGGCACACTCTTGGAAACACCATATATTTT
>.|many|TRBV5-1|TRBJ1-1
CASSRDPENTEAFF
TGCGCCAGCAGCCGGGACCCCGAAAACACTGAAGCTTTCTTT
>.|.|TRBV2|TRBJ2-2
CAMQGFGTGELFF
TGTGCCATGCAGGGGTTTGGAACCGGGGAGCTGTTTTTT
>TRBD2|many|TRBV7-9|TRBJ2-1
CASSWTSSRTRNEQFF
TGTGCCAGCAGCTGGACTAGCTCAAGAACGAGGAATGAGCAGTTCTTC
>TRBD1|.|TRBV11-2|TRBJ1-4
CASSFSGTAYNEKLFF
TGTGCCAGCAGCTTTTCCGGGACAGCCTATAATGAAAAACTGTTTTTT
>.|.|TRBV7-3|TRBJ1-5
CASSSGNEGQPQHF
TGTGCCAGCAGCTCCGGCAATGAGGGACAGCCCCAGCATTTT